The 9 T cell receptor beta chains given below trace back to one sample, sequenced in a study of siplizumab effects on memory and regulatory T cells. The mixed lymphocyte reaction cells underwent coculture at 37°C for five to six days. These receptors' antigens are unknown. Assay used: immunoSEQ multiplex PCR; TCRdb lists only in-frame clones, some missing. The data contain some 20,000 clones, over 45% of them seen just once; the ten biggest clones take up roughly 5.3%. The sample was CFSE-low (dividing) CD4+ T cells sorted from an allogeneic mixed lymphocyte reaction. All receptors derive from a human donor in good health; the cells came from an allogeneic mixed lymphocyte reaction.

J is TRBJ1-6 and V is TRBV6-1, with 7 nucleotides matching TRBD1. The CDR3 contains 15 residues. The V gene's germline CDR1 is MNHNS and CDR2 SASEGT. J gave up 9 bases and V 6 bases, and 11 bases lay outside the gene matches. Here the CDR3 DNA reads TGTGCCAGCAGCCAAACTTGGGACAGTGGTTCACCCCTCCACTTT. Protein sequence: CASSQTWDSGSPLHF.

A few counts support this clone. This sequence joins TRBV15 and TRBJ1-1; 7 nucleotides match TRBD1. Germline V CDR1 and CDR2: LNHNV, YYDKDF (reference sequence). V was clipped by 3 bases and J by 1 base; unmatched bases: 2. This CDR3 is built from 14 residues. The CDR3 here is CATSRGTANTEAFF. CDR3 in DNA: TGTGCCACCAGCAGGGGGACAGCGAACACTGAAGCTTTCTTT.

This clone is judged medium-sized. This chain joins TRBV28 and TRBJ1-2; D remains unclear. This CDR3 spans 13 amino acids. The V and J ends lost 3 bases and 7 bases respectively, with 12 bases between them. Per germline, CDR1 MDHEN and CDR2 SYDVKM. In DNA, the CDR3 is TGTGCCAGCAGTTTTGCGGGGATCCCTGGCTACACCTTC. Translating gives CASSFAGIPGYTF.

This clone was observed a single time. The genes are TRBV7-3 and TRBJ2-1, with D perhaps matching TRBD2 (5 bases). V was cut by 3 bases and J by 9 bases, with 9 bases left in between. Germline assignment: CDR1 SGHTA and CDR2 FQGTGA. This CDR3 contains 12 residues. Here the CDR3 reads CASSLGGREQFF. Here the CDR3 DNA reads TGTGCCAGCAGCTTGGGCGGGCGTGAGCAGTTCTTC.

V usage is TRBV10-3 and J usage is TRBJ1-4, with 8 nucleotides matching TRBD1. V was clipped by 9 bases and J by 7 bases; unmatched bases: 4. There are 12 residues in the CDR3. Germline loops: CDR1 ENHRY, CDR2 SYGVKD. The CDR3 nucleotides read TGTGCCATAGGACAGGGCGCTGAAAAACTGTTTTTT. Protein sequence: CAIGQGAEKLFF.

The chain links TRBV9 to TRBJ1-2, with D unclear. This CDR3 has 16 residues. Trimming left V 6 bases short and J 4 bases short, with 22 bases between. CDR1 SGDLS and CDR2 YYNGEE come from the germline V gene. CDR3 sequence reads: CASTPRGYSQSYGYTF. CDR3 DNA sequence: TGTGCCAGCACCCCTCGCGGGTATTCTCAGAGCTATGGCTACACCTTC.

This sequence joins TRBV19 and TRBJ1-1, with D uncertain. The CDR3 contains 13 residues. Germline V gives CDR1 LNHDA, CDR2 SQIVND (reference sequence). V lost 1 base and J lost 10, with 13 bases in between. The chain's CDR3 is CASSIAMAYPAFF. CDR3 DNA sequence: TGTGCCAGTAGTATAGCAATGGCTTACCCAGCTTTCTTT.

The V call is TRBV6-5, the J call TRBJ1-2, with no clear D. Germline-derived CDR1 and CDR2 are MNHEY and SVGAGI. V shed 5 bases and J shed 4 bases, with 8 bases lying between them. This CDR3 has 12 residues. CDR3 in DNA: TGTGCCAGCAGTGATGGGAGCTATGGCTACACCTTC. It is translated as CASSDGSYGYTF.

V gene TRBV10-3 combines with J gene TRBJ2-5; TRBD1 or TRBD2 may be the D gene (5 bases each). The CDR3 contains 11 residues. V was trimmed by 10 bases and J by 3 bases, leaving 9 bases between them. Germline CDR1 and CDR2: ENHRY and SYGVKD. The CDR3 loop is CATGTEETQYF. CDR3 bases: TGTGCCACTGGGACGGAAGAGACCCAGTACTTC.